This record covers a single T cell receptor (beta chain). This entry belongs to a study of Tregs in tolerant kidney transplant recipients. The repertoire was sequenced with immunoSEQ multiplex PCR; TCRdb's copy has only in-frame clones and lacks some. The profile covers some 90,000 clones, with around 94% appearing a single time and over 4% taken by the ten largest. This CDR3 is built from 14 residues. CDR1 LNHDA and CDR2 SQIVND come from the germline V gene (reference sequence). V lost 9 bases and J lost 4; bases outside the gene matches: 5. This sequence was found in a human donor in good health. Sequenced sample: CD8+ T cells from blood. The chain combines TRBV19 with TRBJ2-1, with 11 bases matching TRBD2. CDR3 region: CASHLAGGYNEQFF. CDR3 DNA sequence: TGTGCCAGCCACCTAGCGGGAGGATACAATGAGCAGTTCTTC. Complete variable domain (other parts from reference TRBV19 and TRBJ2-1): DGGITQSPKYLFRKEGQNVTLSCEQNLNHDAMYWYRQDPGQGLRLIYYSQIVNDFQKGDIAEGYSVSREKKESFPLTVTSAQKNPTAFYLCASHLAGGYNEQFFGPGTRLTVL.